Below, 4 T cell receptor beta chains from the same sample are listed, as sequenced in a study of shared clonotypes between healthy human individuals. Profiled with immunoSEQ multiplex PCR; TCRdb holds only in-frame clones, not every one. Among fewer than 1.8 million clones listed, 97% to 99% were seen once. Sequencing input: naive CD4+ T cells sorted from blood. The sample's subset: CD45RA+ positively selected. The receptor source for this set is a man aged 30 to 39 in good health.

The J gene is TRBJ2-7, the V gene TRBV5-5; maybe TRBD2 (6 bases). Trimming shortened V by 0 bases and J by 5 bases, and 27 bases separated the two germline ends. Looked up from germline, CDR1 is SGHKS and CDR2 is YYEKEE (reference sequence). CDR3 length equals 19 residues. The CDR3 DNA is TGTGCCAGCAGCTTGGCCGGGATCTGGGAACGCGGGGTTCTGGACGAGCAGTACTTC. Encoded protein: CASSLAGIWERGVLDEQYF. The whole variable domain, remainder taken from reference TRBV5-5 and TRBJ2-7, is DAGVTQSPTHLIKTRGQQVTLRCSPISGHKSVSWYQQVLGQGPQFIFQYYEKEERGRGNFPDRFSARQFPNYSSELNVNALLLGDSALYLCASSLAGIWERGVLDEQYFGPGTRLTVT.

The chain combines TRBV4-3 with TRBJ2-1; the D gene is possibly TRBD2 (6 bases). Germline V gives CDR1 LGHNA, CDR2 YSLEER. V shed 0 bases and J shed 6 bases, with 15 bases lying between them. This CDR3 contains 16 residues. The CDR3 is CASSQDPFQGGNEQFF. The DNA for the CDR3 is TGCGCCAGCAGCCAAGATCCGTTTCAGGGAGGCAATGAGCAGTTCTTC.

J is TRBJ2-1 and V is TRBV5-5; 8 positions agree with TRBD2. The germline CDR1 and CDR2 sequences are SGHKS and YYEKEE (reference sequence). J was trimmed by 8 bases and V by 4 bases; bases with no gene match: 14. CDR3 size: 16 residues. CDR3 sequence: CASSLRLASLIDEQFF. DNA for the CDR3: TGTGCCAGCAGCCTCCGACTAGCGTCATTGATCGATGAGCAGTTCTTC.

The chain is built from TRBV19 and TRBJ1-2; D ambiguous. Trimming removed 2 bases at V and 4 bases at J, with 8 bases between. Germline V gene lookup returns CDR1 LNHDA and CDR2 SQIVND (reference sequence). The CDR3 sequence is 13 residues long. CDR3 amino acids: CASSIRSIYGYTF. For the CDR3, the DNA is TGTGCCAGTAGTATACGATCGATCTATGGCTACACCTTC.